This T cell receptor (beta chain) was captured by sequencing in a study of blood T cell repertoires in COVID-19. Study information: Material from acute and convalescent COVID-19 was sourced from the United States, Italy and Spain.

The CDR3 is 15 residues long. The V segment lost 0 bases and the J segment 5 bases; nucleotides outside the gene matches: 5. Germline loops: CDR1 ENHRY, CDR2 SYGVKD. The authors' processing: Researchers report that nucleated cell counts were estimated from reference gene primer amplification. The assay was immunoSEQ multiplex PCR, and TCRdb's table has in-frame clones only and misses some. V and J calls and clone size are given by that table; D and trimming were obtained from the DNA. The sample includes 340,000 or so clones, around 90% of them seen just once. The sequenced sample consisted of peripheral blood. The receptor comes from a man aged 45-60 years with active or convalescent COVID-19. The chain has TRBV10-3 and TRBJ1-2; 8 bases map to TRBD1. The CDR3 DNA sequence: TGTGCCATCAGTGAGTCGTCTACAGGGGGGTATGGCTACACCTTC. It codes for CAISESSTGGYGYTF.